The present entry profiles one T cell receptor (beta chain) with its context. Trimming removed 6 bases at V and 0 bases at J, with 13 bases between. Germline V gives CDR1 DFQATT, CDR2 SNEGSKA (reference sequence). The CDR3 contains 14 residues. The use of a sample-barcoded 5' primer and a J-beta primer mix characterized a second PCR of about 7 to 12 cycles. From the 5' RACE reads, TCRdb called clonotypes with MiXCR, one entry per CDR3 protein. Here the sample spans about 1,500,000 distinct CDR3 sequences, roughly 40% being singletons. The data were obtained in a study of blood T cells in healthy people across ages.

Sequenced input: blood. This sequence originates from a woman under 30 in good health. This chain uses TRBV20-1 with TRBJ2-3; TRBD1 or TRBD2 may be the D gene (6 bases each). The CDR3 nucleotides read TGCAGTGCCGTGGGGGGCACCAGCACAGATACGCAGTATTTT. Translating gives CSAVGGTSTDTQYF.